Below are 26 T cell receptor beta chains sequenced from a single sample in a study of beta chain features in type 1 diabetes. Expressed TCRB transcripts were sequenced after all isolated RNA was converted to cDNA. The data were produced by immunoSEQ multiplex PCR, yet TCRdb's version contains in-frame clones alone and is incomplete. The sample lists approximately 300,000 clones, approximately 11% occurring once. The sequencing input was naive CD4+ T cells from blood. The source is a young woman in good health.

The chain recombines TRBV7-6 with TRBJ2-1, with 7 bases that match TRBD2. J was trimmed by 3 bases and V by 5 bases; bases with no gene match: 4. Per the germline V gene, CDR1 is SGHVS and CDR2 is FNYEAQ. The CDR3 length is 14 residues. In nucleotides, the CDR3 is TGTGCCAGCAGCCCCAGCGGGAACTACAATGAGCAGTTCTTC. Translated, it gives CASSPSGNYNEQFF.

This sequence joins TRBV28 and TRBJ2-3; 8 nucleotides match TRBD1. V dropped 5 bases and J dropped 1; count of bases not matched to a gene: 5. CDR1 MDHEN and CDR2 SYDVKM come from the germline V gene. CDR3 length equals 15 residues. CDR3 nucleotide sequence: TGTGCCAGCAGTACCGGACAGGGAGGCACAGATACGCAGTATTTT. Protein product: CASSTGQGGTDTQYF. The complete variable domain, with remaining parts taken from reference TRBV28 and TRBJ2-3, reads DVKVTQSSRYLVKRTGEKVFLECVQDMDHENMFWYRQDPGLGLRLIYFSYDVKMKEKGDIPEGYSVSREKKERFSLILESASTNQTSMYLCASSTGQGGTDTQYFGPGTRLTVL.

The chain employs TRBV7-9 and TRBJ2-7; D is undetermined. CDR1 SEHNR and CDR2 FQNEAQ come from the germline V gene (reference sequence). V lost 1 base and J 3 bases, leaving 7 bases between the germline ends. The length of the CDR3 is 13 residues. DNA of the CDR3: TGTGCCAGCAGCTTAGTTAACAGCTACGAGCAGTACTTC. Its translation: CASSLVNSYEQYF.

This clone was observed a few times. The V and J genes are TRBV28 and TRBJ1-3; D is ambiguous. The ends were cut back, 3 bases at V and 10 bases at J, with 10 bases in the middle. The length of the CDR3 is 12 residues. Germline assignment: CDR1 MDHEN and CDR2 SYDVKM. The CDR3 DNA reads TGTGCCAGCAGTTTGAGGCCTGGAACCATATATTTT. It yields the protein CASSLRPGTIYF.

This clone has a handful of counts. The chain recombines TRBV7-3 with TRBJ1-3, with D perhaps matching TRBD1 (5 bases). The germline gives CDR1 SGHTA, CDR2 FQGTGA. The CDR3 is 15 amino acids. Trimming took 5 bases from V and 4 from J, leaving 15 bases between them. For the CDR3, the DNA is TGTGCCAGCAGCCCGCAGGGAGGCGGAGGAAACACCATATATTTT. This gives the protein CASSPQGGGGNTIYF.

The V gene is TRBV4-3, the J gene TRBJ2-5; 8 nucleotides match TRBD2. This CDR3 contains 16 residues. V shed 0 bases, J shed 4 bases, and the junction held 7 bases outside the gene matches. CDR1 LGHNA and CDR2 YSLEER come from the germline V gene. The CDR3: CASSQEGPGGGETQYF. The CDR3, as DNA: TGCGCCAGCAGCCAAGAGGGACCGGGAGGGGGAGAGACCCAGTACTTC.

This clone was seen more than once but under ten times. The chain is built from TRBV7-3 and TRBJ2-3; 10 bases agree with TRBD2. V trimming: 6 bases; J trimming: 3 bases; junction bases outside the gene matches: 12. CDR1 SGHTA and CDR2 FQGTGA come from the germline V gene. There are 17 residues in the CDR3. CDR3 in DNA: TGTGCCAGCAGTCCCGGTACTAGCGGGACTACGACAGATACGCAGTATTTT. Its protein product is CASSPGTSGTTTDTQYF.

V is TRBV2 and J is TRBJ1-2; D is perhaps TRBD1 (5 bases). Trimming took 4 bases from V and 0 from J, leaving 15 bases between them. The CDR3 contains 16 residues. Germline loops: CDR1 SNHLY, CDR2 FYNNEI. In DNA, the CDR3 is TGTGCCAGCAGTGTCTGGGATGACAGAGCTAACTATGGCTACACCTTC. As protein: CASSVWDDRANYGYTF.

The sample holds a few counts of this clone. The sample has other DNA sequences that encode this CDR3 too. CDR3 in amino acids: CASSLADRNTEAFF. The CDR3 DNA reads as TGCGCCAGCAGCTTGGCTGACAGGAACACTGAAGCTTTCTTT. This chain links TRBV5-1 with TRBJ1-1, with a tentative D call TRBD1 (5 bases). Deletions cut 0 bases from V and 1 base from J, with 7 bases between. CDR1 is SGHRS and CDR2 is YFSETQ in the germline V gene. The CDR3 is 14 amino acids.

This clone was counted a few times. The V and J genes are TRBV5-1 and TRBJ2-3; 8 bases fit TRBD2. The CDR3 is 15 amino acids. Germline V lookup: CDR1 SGHRS, CDR2 YFSETQ. J was trimmed by 2 bases and V by 6 bases; bases with no gene match: 8. The CDR3 DNA reads as TGCGCCAGCACCTCAACTAGCGGCTCCACAGATACGCAGTATTTT. Encoded protein: CASTSTSGSTDTQYF. The full variable domain, rest sourced from reference TRBV5-1 and TRBJ2-3, is KAGVTQTPRYLIKTRGQQVTLSCSPISGHRSVSWYQQTPGQGLQFLFEYFSETQRNKGNFPGRFSGRQFSNSRSEMNVSTLELGDSALYLCASTSTSGSTDTQYFGPGTRLTVL.

The rearrangement joins TRBV30 to TRBJ1-5; tentative D call: TRBD1 (6 bases). The V and J ends lost 1 base and 1 base respectively, with 11 bases between them. This CDR3 has 15 amino acids. CDR1 GTSNPN and CDR2 SVGIG come from the germline V gene (reference sequence). This CDR3 reads CAWSEDGQSNQPQHF. DNA for the CDR3: TGTGCCTGGAGTGAAGACGGACAGAGCAATCAGCCCCAGCATTTT.

There are a few counts of this clone. The chain employs TRBV9 and TRBJ2-1, with 7 bases matching TRBD1. The V segment lost 4 bases and the J segment 8 bases; nucleotides outside the gene matches: 18. Germline-derived CDR1 and CDR2 are SGDLS and YYNGEE. This CDR3 comprises 17 residues. The CDR3 spells CASSPPAGINRGHEQFF. The CDR3 DNA sequence: TGTGCCAGCAGCCCTCCGGCCGGCATAAACAGGGGTCATGAGCAGTTCTTC.

This clone was picked up a small number of times. The chain joins TRBV30 to TRBJ1-4; weak D call: TRBD1 (5 bases). V was shortened by 3 bases and J by 4 bases, with 9 bases between the two germline ends. The CDR3 consists of 13 residues. From germline, CDR1 is GTSNPN and CDR2 SVGIG (reference sequence). This CDR3 reads CAWRGPSNEKLFF. The CDR3, as DNA: TGTGCCTGGAGGGGGCCGAGTAATGAAAAACTGTTTTTT.

There are a few counts of this clone. The chain joins TRBV5-6 to TRBJ2-3; D not resolved. Trimming left V 7 bases short and J 6 bases short, with 9 bases between. Looked up from germline, CDR1 is SGHDT and CDR2 is YYEEEE. The CDR3 is made up of 11 amino acids. The CDR3 here is CASDGRDTQYF. The CDR3 DNA reads TGTGCCAGCGACGGCAGGGATACGCAGTATTTT. Combining the CDR3 with reference TRBV5-6 and TRBJ2-3 gives the whole variable domain DAGVTQSPTHLIKTRGQQVTLRCSPKSGHDTVSWYQQALGQGPQFIFQYYEEEERQRGNFPDRFSGHQFPNYSSELNVNALLLGDSALYLCASDGRDTQYFGPGTRLTVL.

This clone was recorded a few times. V usage is TRBV6-1 and J usage is TRBJ2-5; D is ambiguous. The V and J ends lost 4 bases and 4 bases respectively, with 10 bases between them. The germline V gene has CDR1 MNHNS and CDR2 SASEGT. The CDR3 length is 13 residues. In DNA form, the CDR3 reads TGTGCCAGCAGTGTGGGCGTGCGAGAGACCCAGTACTTC. Protein product: CASSVGVRETQYF.

Only a few counts were recorded for this clone. The chain uses TRBV28 and TRBJ2-3; D might be TRBD2 (6 bases). The CDR3 consists of 14 residues. V lost 6 bases, J lost 0 bases, and 10 bases lay in between. Germline loops: CDR1 MDHEN, CDR2 SYDVKM. CDR3 protein: CASRQGLSTDTQYF. CDR3 DNA sequence: TGTGCCAGCAGGCAGGGACTGAGCACAGATACGCAGTATTTT.

In its sample, this clone was seen a few times. This chain uses TRBV11-2 with TRBJ1-2; 10 bases fit TRBD1. V was clipped by 7 bases and J by 10 bases; unmatched bases: 9. The CDR3 spans 13 residues. CDR1 SGHAT and CDR2 FQNNGV come from the germline V gene. CDR3 amino acids: CASTAGQGLDYTF. CDR3 DNA sequence: TGTGCCAGCACCGCGGGACAGGGGCTCGACTACACCTTC. The full variable domain, completed using reference TRBV11-2 and TRBJ1-2, is EAGVAQSPRYKIIEKRQSVAFWCNPISGHATLYWYQQILGQGPKLLIQFQNNGVVDDSQLPKDRFSAERLKGVDSTLKIQPAKLEDSAVYLCASTAGQGLDYTFGSGTRLTVV.

This clone has a handful of counts. The genes are TRBV9 and TRBJ2-5, with 14 bases lining up with TRBD2. The CDR3 runs to 16 residues. V dropped 3 bases and J dropped 3; count of bases not matched to a gene: 4. Germline V CDR1 and CDR2: SGDLS, YYNGEE. CDR3 sequence: CASSAGGLAGEETQYF. CDR3 in DNA: TGTGCCAGCAGCGCCGGGGGACTAGCGGGAGAAGAGACCCAGTACTTC.

This clone was found a few times. The chain combines TRBV2 with TRBJ1-2; 7 nucleotides agree with TRBD1. V lost 6 bases, J lost 8 bases, and 9 bases stayed unmatched. The CDR3 loop spans 13 amino acids. Looked up from germline, CDR1 is SNHLY and CDR2 is FYNNEI. The CDR3 DNA reads TGTGCCAGCAGAGAAAAAGACAGGGTAGGCTACACCTTC. Its translation is CASREKDRVGYTF.

There are a few counts of this clone. The chain carries TRBV7-2 and TRBJ2-7, with D maybe TRBD1 (5 bases). The germline gives CDR1 SGHTA, CDR2 FQGNSA. CDR3 length equals 14 residues. The germline V and J ends were trimmed by 4 bases and 5 bases, with 15 bases remaining between them. CDR3 bases: TGTGCCAGCAGCTCATGGGGCCTGGCCCACGAGCAGTACTTC. This translates into CASSSWGLAHEQYF.

This clone was seen only a few times. This chain joins TRBV7-2 and TRBJ2-2, with 8 bases identical to TRBD2. The CDR3 length is 16 residues. Trimming removed 5 bases from V and 1 base from J; junction bases left unmatched: 6. Germline CDR1 is SGHTA and CDR2 is FQGNSA. CDR3 amino acids: CASSPYTSGNTGELFF. CDR3 nucleotide sequence: TGTGCCAGCAGCCCGTACACTAGCGGGAACACCGGGGAGCTGTTTTTT.

In its sample, this clone was seen a few times. The chain joins TRBV19 to TRBJ1-1; TRBD1 agrees at 9 bases. Per germline, CDR1 LNHDA and CDR2 SQIVND (reference sequence). J gave up 6 bases and V 5 bases, and 10 bases lay outside the gene matches. CDR3 length: 15 residues. CDR3 sequence: CASSPTGTGSPEAFF. DNA for the CDR3: TGTGCCAGTAGTCCGACCGGGACAGGGTCCCCTGAAGCTTTCTTT.

This clone was observed a handful of times. This chain connects TRBV6-5 to TRBJ2-1; TRBD2 might be the D (6 bases). The V and J ends lost 6 bases and 5 bases respectively, with 11 bases between them. The germline gives CDR1 MNHEY, CDR2 SVGAGI. The CDR3 sequence is 13 residues long. The CDR3 DNA is TGTGCCAGCAGAGAGGGACTTCACAATGAGCAGTTCTTC. Protein product: CASREGLHNEQFF.

This chain links TRBV4-3 with TRBJ1-4, with no clear D. The CDR3 spans 15 residues. Trimming took 1 base from V and 7 from J, leaving 13 bases between them. Germline-derived CDR1 and CDR2 are LGHNA and YSLEER. In nucleotides, the CDR3 is TGCGCCAGCAGCCAAGTAACCGGAGGAGGTGAAAAACTGTTTTTT. Encoded protein: CASSQVTGGGEKLFF.

This clone showed up just a few times. The V and J genes are TRBV9 and TRBJ2-3; TRBD2 matches 12 bases. V gave up 0 bases and J gave up 3 bases; unmatched junction bases: 8. CDR3 length equals 18 residues. Germline CDR1 SGDLS, CDR2 YYNGEE. In DNA, the CDR3 is TGTGCCAGCAGCGTAGCTGGGCTAGCGGGAGGGCCGACAGATACGCAGTATTTT. Its translation: CASSVAGLAGGPTDTQYF.

This chain links TRBV9 with TRBJ2-3, with 8 positions matching TRBD2. The ends lost 4 bases at V and 0 bases at J; junction bases unmatched: 4. Per the germline V gene, CDR1 is SGDLS and CDR2 is YYNGEE. This CDR3 has 15 amino acids. Here the CDR3 reads CASSISGKSTDTQYF. DNA for the CDR3: TGTGCCAGCAGCATTAGCGGGAAGAGCACAGATACGCAGTATTTT.